A selection of T cell receptor beta chains follows, all from one sample in a study of cytomegalovirus exposure and HLA in healthy donors. The protocol was immunoSEQ multiplex PCR, while the TCRdb copy is restricted to in-frame clones and leaves out a portion. The data hold 100,000 to 150,000 clones, with 84% observed a single time. The sample consisted of PBMCs. These receptors were obtained from a woman aged 18-29 years in good health and CMV-seropositive. CDR3s include the opening cysteine and the closing phenylalanine or tryptophan. A D gene is named only where the DNA matches it firmly. Clone size, where shown, is once, few, many, or a class for clones that have expanded.

j_call d_call v_call clone_size cdr3_aa cdr3_nt
TRBJ2-7 TRBD1 TRBV6-6 NA CASSYSRTGTTHEQYF TGTGCCAGCAGTTACTCCCGGACAGGTACGACGCACGAGCAGTACTTC
TRBJ2-5 NA TRBV7-6 NA CASSLMRGRQETQYF TGTGCCAGCAGCTTAATGCGGGGCCGTCAAGAGACCCAGTACTTC
TRBJ1-1 NA TRBV7-3 NA CASSLGGDAGDTEAFF TGTGCCAGCTCCCTGGGGGGGGACGCCGGGGACACTGAAGCTTTCTTT
TRBJ1-1 TRBD1 TRBV10-1 NA CASPAGTGYSLAEAFF TGCGCCAGTCCGGCCGGGACAGGGTATTCTTTGGCTGAAGCTTTCTTT
TRBJ1-2 NA TRBV5-5 NA CASSLEDPGDGYTF TGTGCCAGCAGCTTGGAGGACCCGGGGGATGGCTACACCTTC
TRBJ2-7 NA TRBV7-6 NA CASSLAGTHATYEQYF TGTGCCAGCAGCTTAGCTGGGACACACGCCACCTACGAGCAGTACTTC
TRBJ2-1 NA TRBV21-1 once CASTHGGPSSYNEQFF TGTGCCAGTACGCACGGCGGCCCGAGCTCCTACAATGAGCAGTTCTTC
TRBJ2-3 TRBD1 TRBV5-1 NA CASSLGSGTVPSIRLDTQYF TGCGCCAGCAGCTTGGGGAGTGGGACAGTACCTAGCATCCGGCTAGATACGCAGTATTTT
TRBJ2-7 NA TRBV6-1 NA CASSEIAQKQYF TGTGCCAGCAGTGAAATTGCACAGAAGCAGTACTTC
TRBJ2-7 NA TRBV6-5 few CASRGSSYEQYF TGTGCCAGCAGGGGCAGTTCCTACGAGCAGTACTTC
TRBJ1-2 NA TRBV14 few CASSLGQLYGYTF TGTGCCAGCAGCTTAGGACAGCTGTATGGCTACACCTTC
TRBJ2-1 TRBD1 TRBV7-9 once CASSLGDRGYINEQFF TGTGCCAGCAGCTTAGGGGACAGGGGGTACATCAATGAGCAGTTCTTC
TRBJ2-7 TRBD1 TRBV10-3 NA CATTGGPSYEQYF TGTGCCACCACAGGGGGCCCATCCTACGAGCAGTACTTC
TRBJ1-1 NA TRBV19 NA CASSIVAGATEAFF TGTGCCAGTAGTATAGTAGCAGGGGCCACTGAAGCTTTCTTT
TRBJ1-6 TRBD1 TRBV25-1 NA CASSAFYRGGSPLHF TGTGCCAGCAGTGCCTTTTACAGGGGTGGGTCACCCCTCCACTTT
TRBJ2-5 NA TRBV18 NA CASSSTGPPYQETQYF TGTGCCAGCTCATCAACAGGGCCGCCTTACCAAGAGACCCAGTACTTC
TRBJ2-7 NA TRBV5-4 NA CASSSSPGETTYEQYF TGTGCCAGCAGCTCCTCACCGGGGGAAACGACCTACGAGCAGTACTTC
TRBJ1-4 NA TRBV28 NA CASSRSAAGIEKLFF TGTGCCAGCAGCCGTAGCGCGGCTGGTATTGAAAAACTGTTTTTT
TRBJ2-1 NA TRBV27 NA CASSSMGGEQFF TGTGCCAGCAGTTCCATGGGGGGAGAGCAGTTCTTC
TRBJ2-5 TRBD1 TRBV2 NA CASSEITGGETQYF TGTGCCAGCAGTGAAATAACAGGGGGGGAGACCCAGTACTTC
TRBJ1-6 TRBD1 TRBV6-5 NA CASSYSQGHNSPLHF TGTGCCAGCAGTTATTCACAGGGGCATAATTCACCCCTCCACTTT
TRBJ2-2 TRBD2 TRBV7-8 NA CASSLTGLANTGELFF TGTGCCAGCAGTCTCACGGGACTAGCAAACACCGGGGAGCTGTTTTTT
TRBJ1-5 NA TRBV6-1 NA CASAREGVSQPQHF TGTGCCAGCGCCAGGGAAGGGGTAAGTCAGCCCCAGCATTTT
TRBJ2-5 TRBD2 TRBV5-4 NA CASSPGLAGGRETQYF TGTGCCAGCAGCCCCGGACTAGCGGGGGGCCGGGAGACCCAGTACTTC
TRBJ2-3 NA TRBV13 NA CASSLYRADTQYF TGTGCCAGCAGCTTATACCGAGCAGATACGCAGTATTTT
TRBJ2-5 NA TRBV29-1 NA CSGDPEETQYF TGCAGCGGTGACCCGGAAGAGACCCAGTACTTC
TRBJ1-2 NA TRBV6-5 NA CASSGQLRNYGYTF TGTGCCAGCAGTGGACAGTTGCGCAACTATGGCTACACCTTC
TRBJ1-1 TRBD1 TRBV6-6 few CASRSGTGHNTEAFF TGTGCCAGCAGATCCGGGACAGGGCACAACACTGAAGCTTTCTTT
TRBJ1-2 NA TRBV9 NA CASRGGGGSANYGYTF TGTGCCAGCAGGGGGGGAGGAGGATCAGCTAACTATGGCTACACCTTC
TRBJ1-5 NA TRBV2 NA CASSLDSSSNQPQHF TGTGCCAGCAGTTTAGACAGTTCCAGCAATCAGCCCCAGCATTTT
TRBJ2-7 TRBD1 TRBV11-2 NA CASSRDSYYEQYF TGTGCCAGCAGTCGGGACAGTTACTACGAGCAGTACTTC
TRBJ1-1 NA TRBV30 NA CAWSVSERGLAFF TGTGCCTGGAGTGTATCTGAACGGGGGTTAGCTTTCTTT
TRBJ1-5 NA TRBV27 NA CASSPREVGGLGGNQPQHF TGTGCCAGCAGTCCACGGGAGGTAGGGGGTCTTGGGGGCAATCAGCCCCAGCATTTT
TRBJ2-3 TRBD2 TRBV2 NA CATIGLAGGNTQYF TGTGCCACTATAGGACTAGCGGGGGGAAATACGCAGTATTTT
TRBJ2-1 TRBD1 TRBV9 NA CASSERDRGTNEQFF TGTGCCAGCAGCGAACGGGACAGGGGAACAAATGAGCAGTTCTTC
TRBJ2-7 NA TRBV6-5 NA CASSSTELYEQYF TGTGCCAGCAGTTCCACTGAGCTCTACGAGCAGTACTTC
TRBJ1-1 NA TRBV5-1 NA CASSMAANGDTEAFF TGCGCCAGCAGTATGGCGGCTAACGGCGACACTGAAGCTTTCTTT
TRBJ1-6 TRBD1 TRBV4-1 NA CASRDRTGGSPLHF TGCGCCAGCAGGGATAGGACAGGCGGTTCACCCCTCCACTTT
TRBJ1-1 TRBD1 TRBV14 NA CASTPGGTEAFF TGTGCCAGCACCCCAGGGGGAACTGAAGCTTTCTTT
TRBJ2-1 NA TRBV2 NA CASSAAGCGQFF TGTGCCAGCAGCGCCGCAGGGTGTGGGCAGTTCTTC
TRBJ1-1 NA TRBV29-1 few CSVDSQGSTEAFF TGCAGCGTTGATTCCCAGGGGAGCACTGAAGCTTTCTTT
TRBJ1-6 TRBD1 TRBV6-6 NA CASRGQGVYNSPLHF TGTGCCAGCAGGGGACAGGGGGTCTATAATTCACCCCTCCACTTT
TRBJ2-5 NA TRBV6-5 NA CASSRGGRWQETQYF TGTGCCAGCAGCAGGGGCGGGAGATGGCAAGAGACCCAGTACTTC
TRBJ2-2 NA TRBV28 NA CASSLGGHNTGELFF TGTGCCAGCAGTTTAGGGGGACACAACACCGGGGAGCTGTTTTTT